Listed below are T cell receptor beta chains from one sample, sequenced in a study of beta chain features in type 1 diabetes. Measured with immunoSEQ multiplex PCR; TCRdb has only the in-frame clones, and not every one. The sample gives some 150,000 clones, roughly 10% of which show up once; roughly 1.4% is in the top ten. The sample comprised naive CD4+ T cells from blood. The receptors were gathered from a man younger than 35 in good health. Each CDR3 is given with its conserved first and last residue. D genes are given only for firm matches. Clone size, where shown, is once, few, many, or a class for clones that have expanded.

TGTGCCAGCAGCGTGGGAGAAGAGACCCAGTACTTC,CASSVGEETQYF,NA,TRBJ2-5,few,TRBV9
TGTGCCAGCAGCCTTCATGGGACTAGCGGGGGGGATACGCAGTATTTT,CASSLHGTSGGDTQYF,TRBD2,TRBJ2-3,NA,TRBV7-2
TGCGCCAGCAGCCAAGGGAGACAAGAGACCCAGTACTTC,CASSQGRQETQYF,NA,TRBJ2-5,NA,TRBV4-3
TGTGCCAGCTCACCAATGGAGGCGGGGCATACAGATACGCAGTATTTT,CASSPMEAGHTDTQYF,NA,TRBJ2-3,few,TRBV18
TGTGCCAGCAGCGTAACTAGCGGGGGGGGTGAGCAGTTCTTC,CASSVTSGGGEQFF,TRBD2,TRBJ2-1,NA,TRBV9
TGTGCCAGCTCACCGACCCATATCCGGGGTACGGGCACTGAAGCTTTCTTT,CASSPTHIRGTGTEAFF,NA,TRBJ1-1,few,TRBV18
TGTGCCAGCAGTCCCACTCAGGGGATCGGGCAGCCCCAGCATTTT,CASSPTQGIGQPQHF,NA,TRBJ1-5,NA,TRBV27
TGTGCCTGGAGTTCGGGGGGTGGCGAAAAACTGTTTTTT,CAWSSGGGEKLFF,NA,TRBJ1-4,NA,TRBV30
TGTGCCAGCGGGAAGGGGGCACCGGGAGATACGCAGTATTTT,CASGKGAPGDTQYF,TRBD1,TRBJ2-3,NA,TRBV28
TGTGCCAGCAGCCAAGCTCCGAGCTCTGGAAACACCATATATTTT,CASSQAPSSGNTIYF,NA,TRBJ1-3,NA,TRBV6-6
TGTGCCAGCAGCGCACAGGGGGCGCGCACTGAAGCTTTCTTT,CASSAQGARTEAFF,TRBD1,TRBJ1-1,NA,TRBV2
TGTGCCAGCAGCTTAACGTCGGGGACAGGGTCGTCAAACATTCAGTACTTC,CASSLTSGTGSSNIQYF,TRBD1,TRBJ2-4,many,TRBV7-3
TGTGCCAGCACCCTTGCCGGGGGGCGAGTCTATAATTCACCCCTCCACTTT,CASTLAGGRVYNSPLHF,NA,TRBJ1-6,few,TRBV28
TGTGCCTGGAGTGTATCGGAGGGTGGTAATGAAAAACTGTTTTTT,CAWSVSEGGNEKLFF,NA,TRBJ1-4,NA,TRBV30
TGTGCCAGCAGTGTGGACTCCGGAAACACCATATATTTT,CASSVDSGNTIYF,NA,TRBJ1-3,NA,TRBV2
TGTGCCAGCAGCCAAGGGGGGGAGTCTGAAGCTTTCTTT,CASSQGGESEAFF,NA,TRBJ1-1,NA,TRBV14
TGTGCCAGCAGCTTGGCATTTGGACAGGGATCCTACGAGCAGTACTTC,CASSLAFGQGSYEQYF,TRBD1,TRBJ2-7,NA,TRBV5-4
TGTGCCAGCAGCCTAGATGTGACTAGCGGCTACAATGAGCAGTTCTTC,CASSLDVTSGYNEQFF,TRBD2,TRBJ2-1,few,TRBV7-2
TGTGCCTGGGGGGTAACAGGGTCCTCCTCCTACGAGCAGTACTTC,CAWGVTGSSSYEQYF,NA,TRBJ2-7,few,TRBV30
TGTGCCAGCAGCTTGGCGAAGGGGGCCGAGCAGTACTTC,CASSLAKGAEQYF,TRBD1,TRBJ2-7,many,TRBV5-6
TGTGCCAGCAGTCCGCGGGAGGGACAAAAACTGTTTTTT,CASSPREGQKLFF,NA,TRBJ1-4,many,TRBV27
TGTGCCAGCTCACCCGAGCGGGGGGGCGTCGAGCAGTACTTC,CASSPERGGVEQYF,TRBD2,TRBJ2-7,many,TRBV18
TGTGCCAGCAGTGGCCGGGGGGCTGGGGCCAACGTCCTGACTTTC,CASSGRGAGANVLTF,TRBD2,TRBJ2-6,NA,TRBV6-5
TGTGCCAGCAGCTTAGTTATATACGGCGGGGGGAGCACAGATACGCAGTATTTT,CASSLVIYGGGSTDTQYF,TRBD2,TRBJ2-3,NA,TRBV7-2
TGTGCCAGCAACAAGGGACAGGGCCACGAGACCCAGTACTTC,CASNKGQGHETQYF,TRBD1,TRBJ2-5,few,TRBV2
TGTGCCAGCAGTTTTAAACAGGGGTATCAGCCCCAGCATTTT,CASSFKQGYQPQHF,TRBD1,TRBJ1-5,few,TRBV27
TGCGCCAGCAGCTTGGGGGACAGGGGTCAGCCCCAGCATTTT,CASSLGDRGQPQHF,TRBD1,TRBJ1-5,NA,TRBV5-1
TGTGCCAGCAGCCTTGGACAGGGGGCGGGTCAGCCCCAGCATTTT,CASSLGQGAGQPQHF,TRBD1,TRBJ1-5,few,TRBV6-1
TGTGCCAGCAGTTACACCAGGCTTTCCTACGAGCAGTACTTC,CASSYTRLSYEQYF,NA,TRBJ2-7,NA,TRBV6-5
TGTGCCAGCAGCTTGGACAGGGGAAATTCACCCCTCCACTTT,CASSLDRGNSPLHF,TRBD1,TRBJ1-6,many,TRBV5-4